This TCR beta chain was found in a study of blood T cell repertoires in COVID-19. On the study more broadly: Acute and convalescent COVID-19 specimens originated in the United States, Italy and Spain. Sources were T cells, B-cell-depleted T cells, or PBMCs; the material itself was cDNA or gDNA.

Germline V gene sequence: CDR1 ENHRY, CDR2 SYGVKD. V was clipped by 10 bases and J by 7 bases, with 10 bases between them. The length of the CDR3 is 11 residues. The method was immunoSEQ multiplex PCR; TCRdb's version includes in-frame clones alone and lacks a portion of them. The sample gives approximately 500,000 clones, roughly 89% of which show up once; around 0.95% is in the top ten. Recruited during active infection, patients (from Seattle) were subsequently followed longitudinally. The chain employs TRBV10-3 and TRBJ2-2; the D gene is possibly TRBD2 (5 bases). The sequencing input was peripheral blood. This receptor was obtained from a man aged 18 to 30 with COVID-19, enrolled during active disease. This CDR3 reads CATGSGGELFF. The CDR3 DNA reads as TGTGCCACTGGGAGTGGCGGGGAGCTGTTTTTT.